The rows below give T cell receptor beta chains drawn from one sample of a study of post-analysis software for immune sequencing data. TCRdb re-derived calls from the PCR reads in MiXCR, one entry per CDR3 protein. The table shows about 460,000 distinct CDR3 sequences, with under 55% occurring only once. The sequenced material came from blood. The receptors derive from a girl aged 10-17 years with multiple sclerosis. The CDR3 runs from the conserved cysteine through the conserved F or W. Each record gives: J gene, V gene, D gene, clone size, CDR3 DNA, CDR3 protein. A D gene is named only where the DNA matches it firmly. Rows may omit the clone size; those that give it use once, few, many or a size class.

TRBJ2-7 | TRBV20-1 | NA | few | TGCAGTGCTGGCCTGTGGGACGAGCAGTACTTC | CSAGLWDEQYF
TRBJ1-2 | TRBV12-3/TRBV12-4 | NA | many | TGTGCCAGCAGTTTAAGCCAGGGCGGGAATGGCTACACCTTC | CASSLSQGGNGYTF
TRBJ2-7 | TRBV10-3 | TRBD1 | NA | TGTGCCACGGGACAGTCCTACGAGCAGTACTTC | CATGQSYEQYF
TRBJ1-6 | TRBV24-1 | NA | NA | TGTGCCACCTGGACGGACTATAATTCACCCCTCCACTTT | CATWTDYNSPLHF
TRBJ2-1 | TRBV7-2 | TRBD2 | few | TGTGCCAGCAACCGGTTGACTAGCGGGATTGATGAGCAGTTCTTC | CASNRLTSGIDEQFF
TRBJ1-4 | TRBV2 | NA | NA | TGTGCCAGCAGCTCCAACCTGGGAGGTTGGATGGAAAAACTGTTTTTT | CASSSNLGGWMEKLFF
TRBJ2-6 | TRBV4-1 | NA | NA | TGCGCCAGCAGCCAAGAGGACTCTGGGGCCAACGTCCTGACTTTC | CASSQEDSGANVLTF
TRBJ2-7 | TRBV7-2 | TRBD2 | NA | TGTGCCAGCAGCTTAGAGGCTAGCGGGAGCTACTTC | CASSLEASGSYF
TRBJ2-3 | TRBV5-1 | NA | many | TGCGCCAGCAGCTTCGACGCTACAGATACGCAGTATTTT | CASSFDATDTQYF
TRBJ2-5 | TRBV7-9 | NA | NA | TGTGCCAGCAGCTCAATAGGGGTGGAAGAGACCCAGTACTTC | CASSSIGVEETQYF
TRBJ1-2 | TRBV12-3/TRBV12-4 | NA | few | TGTGCCAGCAGTTTACTCGCCGGCTCTAACTATGGCTACACCTTC | CASSLLAGSNYGYTF
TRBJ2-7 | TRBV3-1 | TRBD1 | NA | TGTGCCAGCAGCCAAGGATGGACAGGGTTCTCCTACGAGCAGTACTTC | CASSQGWTGFSYEQYF
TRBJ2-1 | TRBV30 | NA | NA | TGTGCCTGGACCCAGGGACTTAGCTCTGGCAATGAGCAGTTCTTC | CAWTQGLSSGNEQFF
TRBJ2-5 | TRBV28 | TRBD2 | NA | TGTGCCAGCAGTCTCACGGGACTAGCGGGTGGGGAGACCCAGTACTTC | CASSLTGLAGGETQYF
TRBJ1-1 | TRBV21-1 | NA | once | TGTGCCAGCAGCAAGAAGGGCGGGATCTCGAACACTGAAGCTTTCTTT | CASSKKGGISNTEAFF
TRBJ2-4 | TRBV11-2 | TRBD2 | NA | TGTGCCAGCAGGGCGGGACTAGCGAACATTCAGTACTTC | CASRAGLANIQYF
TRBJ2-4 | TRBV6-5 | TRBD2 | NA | TGTGCCAGCAGCTACCGAGCGGGGGACAAAAACATTCAGTACTTC | CASSYRAGDKNIQYF
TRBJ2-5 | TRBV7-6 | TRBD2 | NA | TGTGCCAGCAGCTTAGGCACTAGCGAGCGAGAGACCCAGTACTTC | CASSLGTSERETQYF
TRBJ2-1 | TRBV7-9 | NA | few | TGTGCCAGCAGCTTGTTTAGGTTTGCCCTCGTGGATGAGCAGTTCTTC | CASSLFRFALVDEQFF
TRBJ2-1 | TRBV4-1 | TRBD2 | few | TGCGCCAGCAGCCAAGATAGCGGGAGGGCCGGGAATGAGCAGTTCTTC | CASSQDSGRAGNEQFF
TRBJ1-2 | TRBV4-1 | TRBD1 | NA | TGCGCCAGCAGCCAACGCCCGAGACAGGGGGACTATGGCTACACCTTC | CASSQRPRQGDYGYTF
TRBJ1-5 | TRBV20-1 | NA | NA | TGCAGTGCTAGAGAAGGACAGCCCAATCAGCCCCAGCATTTT | CSAREGQPNQPQHF
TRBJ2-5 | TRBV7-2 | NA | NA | TGTGCCAGCAGTGCGGACAGCGTTCAAGAGACCCAGTACTTC | CASSADSVQETQYF
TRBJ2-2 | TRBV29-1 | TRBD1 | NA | TGCAGCGGGGGACAGGGGAACACCGGGGAGCTGTTTTTT | CSGGQGNTGELFF
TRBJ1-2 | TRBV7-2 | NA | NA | TGTGCCAGCAGCTTAACTTTTGCGGACTATGGCTACACCTTC | CASSLTFADYGYTF
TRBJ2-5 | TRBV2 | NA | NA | TGTGCCAGCAGTGGACGGGGAGGCGGGCAGTACTTC | CASSGRGGGQYF
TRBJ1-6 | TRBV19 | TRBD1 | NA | TGTGCCAGTAGTATGGACAGGGGAGGATCACCCCTCCACTTT | CASSMDRGGSPLHF
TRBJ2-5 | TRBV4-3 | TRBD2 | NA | TGCGCCAGCAGCCAAGATCGTTATGGCAGGACCGGACTAGCGGGAATCCAAGAGACCCAGTACTTC | CASSQDRYGRTGLAGIQETQYF
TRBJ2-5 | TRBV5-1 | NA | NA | TGCGCCAGCAGCCAACCGGATCGAGAGACCCAGTACTTC | CASSQPDRETQYF
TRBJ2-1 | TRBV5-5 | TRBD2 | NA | TGTGCCAGCAGCTCACCGGGACTAGCCCACAATGAGCAGTTCTTC | CASSSPGLAHNEQFF
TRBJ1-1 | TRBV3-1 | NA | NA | TGTGCCAGCAGCCAAGAGGAGGGATCTGAAGCTTTCTTT | CASSQEEGSEAFF
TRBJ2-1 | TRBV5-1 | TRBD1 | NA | TGCGCCAGCAGCACGACAGGGGGCAGCTCCTACAATGAGCAGTTCTTC | CASSTTGGSSYNEQFF
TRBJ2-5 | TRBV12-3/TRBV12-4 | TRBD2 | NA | TGTGCCAGCAGCCTAGCGGAGGGGGAGACCCAGTACTTC | CASSLAEGETQYF
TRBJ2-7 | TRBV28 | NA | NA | TGTGCCAGCAGTCAAATCCGGGACTCGAGCTCCTACGAGCGGTACTTC | CASSQIRDSSSYERYF
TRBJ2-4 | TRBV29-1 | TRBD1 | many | TGCAGCGTTGAAAGGGCGGGACAGGAGGATGGGGAGCAGTACTTC | CSVERAGQEDGEQYF
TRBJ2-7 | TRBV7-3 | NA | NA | TGTGCCAGCAGCTCCTACAGGGACGAGCAGTACTTC | CASSSYRDEQYF
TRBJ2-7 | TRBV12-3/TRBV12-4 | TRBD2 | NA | TGTGCCAGCAGTCAAACCGGGACTAGCGGTTACGAGCAGTACTTC | CASSQTGTSGYEQYF
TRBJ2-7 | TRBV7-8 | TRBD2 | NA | TGTGCCAGCACCGGGGGGGCGGCTTCCTACGAGCAGTACTTC | CASTGGAASYEQYF
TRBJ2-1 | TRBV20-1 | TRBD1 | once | TGCAGTGCTAGAGATCGGCAGGGGGTTTTTCCCTACAATGAGCAGTTCTTC | CSARDRQGVFPYNEQFF
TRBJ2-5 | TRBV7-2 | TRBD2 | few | TGTGCCAGCAGCTTGGGCTGGCTGCGGGAGAAAGAGACCCAGTACTTC | CASSLGWLREKETQYF
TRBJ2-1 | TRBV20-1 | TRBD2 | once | TGCAGTGCACCATTAGCGGGTAGAATTTACAATGAGCAGTTCTTC | CSAPLAGRIYNEQFF
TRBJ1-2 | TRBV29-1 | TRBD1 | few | TGCAGCGCCGACGGGACAGGGACGACTAACTATGGCTACACCTTC | CSADGTGTTNYGYTF
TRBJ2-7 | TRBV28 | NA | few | TGTGCCAGCAGTACTCCCGGTCAGGATCACTACGAGCAGTACTTC | CASSTPGQDHYEQYF
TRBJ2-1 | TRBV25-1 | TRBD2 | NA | TGTGCCAGCCGGGGTAGCGGGAACTACGAGCAGTTCTTC | CASRGSGNYEQFF
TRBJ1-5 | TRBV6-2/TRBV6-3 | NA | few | TGTGCCAGCAGTTCTCTTTCAGATAGCAATCAGCCCCAGCATTTT | CASSSLSDSNQPQHF
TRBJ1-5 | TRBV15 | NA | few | TGTGCCACCAGCAGAGAGAGAGGGGGCAATCAGCCCCAGCATTTT | CATSRERGGNQPQHF